What follows describes a single T cell receptor beta chain. Antigen specificity is unknown. This sample is part of a study of sequential checkpoint blockade in melanoma. Looking at the study overall: DNA from 95 or so pretreatment tumor samples underwent TCRβ immunosequencing.

Treatment noted: randomized to nivolumab then ipilimumab (arm A) or the reverse (arm B). DNA-damaging chemotherapy had not been given to any patient beforehand. Study observations and caveats: Rising tumor T-cell fraction and clonality meant about 30 times likelier benefit.

Libraries were prepared by immunoSEQ multiplex PCR; TCRdb keeps only in-frame clonotypes and omits some of them. The data show approximately 19,000 clones, 60% to 75% seen once. V was shortened by 3 bases and J by 7 bases, with 16 bases between the two germline ends. CDR3 length equals 14 residues. Germline V CDR1 and CDR2: LNHDA, SQIVND (reference sequence). This receptor was obtained from a human donor with melanoma. The sample consisted of tumor tissue (inferred from file names), taken from a patient given nivolumab and ipilimumab in sequence. V is TRBV19 and J is TRBJ2-7; a possible D gene is TRBD2 (5 bases). CDR3 amino acids: CASSMSLVTGEQYF. CDR3 nucleotide sequence: TGTGCCAGTAGTATGTCGCTGGTAACGGGAGAGCAGTACTTC.